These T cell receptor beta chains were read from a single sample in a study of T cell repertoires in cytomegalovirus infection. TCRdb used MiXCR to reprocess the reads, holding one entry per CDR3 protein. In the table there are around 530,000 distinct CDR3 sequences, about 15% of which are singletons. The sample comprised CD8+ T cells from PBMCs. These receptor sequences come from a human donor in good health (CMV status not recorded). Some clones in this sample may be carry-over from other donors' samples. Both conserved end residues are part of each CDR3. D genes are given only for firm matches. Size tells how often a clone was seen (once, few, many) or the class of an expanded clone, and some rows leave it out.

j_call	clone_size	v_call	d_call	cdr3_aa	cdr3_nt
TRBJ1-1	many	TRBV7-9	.	CASSPGYRERGPGDTEAFF	TGTGCCAGCAGCCCCGGTTACAGGGAAAGGGGTCCTGGGGACACTGAAGCTTTCTTT
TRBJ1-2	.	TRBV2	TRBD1	CASTEGGRQGPGGYTF	TGTGCCAGCACCGAGGGGGGTAGACAGGGCCCTGGCGGCTACACCTTC
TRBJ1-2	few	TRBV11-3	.	CASSSWDGYGYTF	TGTGCCAGCAGCTCGTGGGACGGGTATGGCTACACCTTC
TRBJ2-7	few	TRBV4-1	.	CASSQVGGEGQDPSYEQYF	TGCGCCAGCAGCCAAGTAGGGGGGGAAGGACAGGACCCTTCCTACGAGCAGTACTTC
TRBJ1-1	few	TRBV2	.	CASPQGTNTEAFF	TGTGCCAGTCCGCAGGGGACCAACACTGAAGCTTTCTTT
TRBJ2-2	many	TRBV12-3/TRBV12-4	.	CASSLEGHNTGELFF	TGTGCCAGCAGTTTAGAGGGACATAACACCGGGGAGCTGTTTTTT
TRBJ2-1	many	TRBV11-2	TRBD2	CASSLPGLAGGYNEQFF	TGTGCCAGCAGCTTACCTGGACTAGCGGGGGGCTACAATGAGCAGTTCTTC
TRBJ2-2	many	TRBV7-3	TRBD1	CASSLTPRTGNTGELFF	TGTGCCAGCAGCTTAACGCCAAGGACAGGGAACACCGGGGAGCTGTTTTTT
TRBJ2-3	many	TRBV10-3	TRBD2	CAAKVTSTNTQYF	TGTGCCGCAAAAGTGACTAGCACAAATACGCAGTATTTT
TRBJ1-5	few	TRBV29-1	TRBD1	CSARDRGNQPQHF	TGCAGCGCCCGGGACAGGGGCAATCAGCCCCAGCATTTT
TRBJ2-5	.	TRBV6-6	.	CASSYSGGLPTPQETQYF	TGTGCCAGCAGTTACTCGGGTGGTCTTCCTACCCCCCAAGAGACCCAGTACTTC
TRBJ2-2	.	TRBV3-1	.	CASSPWWAGSNTGELFF	TGTGCCAGCAGCCCATGGTGGGCGGGATCGAACACCGGGGAGCTGTTTTTT
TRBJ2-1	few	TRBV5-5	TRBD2	CASSFGGAFNEQFF	TGTGCCAGCAGCTTCGGGGGGGCCTTCAATGAGCAGTTCTTC
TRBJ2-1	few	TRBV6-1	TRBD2	CASSPGLAREQFF	TGTGCCAGCAGCCCTGGACTAGCTCGAGAGCAGTTCTTC
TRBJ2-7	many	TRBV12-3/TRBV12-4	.	CASSLPDSYEQYF	TGTGCCAGCAGTTTACCGGACTCCTACGAGCAGTACTTC
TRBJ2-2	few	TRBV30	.	CAWSVPDRRNTGELFF	TGTGCCTGGAGTGTACCCGACAGGCGGAACACCGGGGAGCTGTTTTTT
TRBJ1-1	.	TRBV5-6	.	CASSQGPREAFF	TGTGCCAGCAGCCAGGGCCCCAGGGAAGCTTTCTTT
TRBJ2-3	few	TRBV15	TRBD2	CATTSPGLATDTQYF	TGTGCCACCACCTCCCCCGGACTAGCTACAGATACGCAGTATTTT
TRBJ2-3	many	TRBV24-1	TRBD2	CATGGTTATDTQYF	TGTGCCACCGGCGGGACTACTGCCACAGATACGCAGTATTTT
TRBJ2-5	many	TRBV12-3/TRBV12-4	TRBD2	CASSLGSGSSMETQYF	TGTGCCAGCAGTTTGGGTAGCGGGAGTTCAATGGAGACCCAGTACTTC
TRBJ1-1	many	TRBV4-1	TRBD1	CASRPTGNIGEAFF	TGCGCCAGCAGGCCGACAGGGAATATTGGTGAAGCTTTCTTT
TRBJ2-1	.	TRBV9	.	CASSVADWGEQFF	TGTGCCAGCAGCGTAGCCGATTGGGGTGAGCAGTTCTTC
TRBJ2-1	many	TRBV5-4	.	CASSFPGQGRYYNEQFF	TGTGCCAGCAGTTTTCCGGGACAAGGGCGGTACTACAATGAGCAGTTCTTC
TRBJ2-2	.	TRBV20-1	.	CSARDGRGSGELFF	TGCAGTGCTAGAGATGGTAGAGGAAGCGGGGAGCTGTTTTTT
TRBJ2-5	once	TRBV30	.	CAWSLGEETQYF	TGTGCCTGGAGTCTGGGGGAAGAGACCCAGTACTTC
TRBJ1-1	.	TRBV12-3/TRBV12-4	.	CASSLVTGPNTEAFF	TGTGCCAGCAGTTTAGTGACAGGCCCGAACACTGAAGCTTTCTTT
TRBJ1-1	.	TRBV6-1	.	CASTPFTGANTEAFF	TGTGCCAGCACGCCCTTCACAGGTGCGAACACTGAAGCTTTCTTT
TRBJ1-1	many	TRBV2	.	CASSPDHRNTEAFF	TGTGCCAGCAGTCCCGACCACAGGAACACTGAAGCTTTCTTT
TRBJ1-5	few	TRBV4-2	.	CASSQTQGGNQPQHF	TGTGCCAGCAGCCAAACACAGGGAGGCAATCAGCCCCAGCATTTT
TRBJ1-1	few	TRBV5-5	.	CASSFGDGSNTEAFF	TGTGCCAGCAGCTTCGGGGACGGATCGAACACTGAAGCTTTCTTT
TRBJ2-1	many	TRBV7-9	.	CASSSGPLDEQFF	TGTGCCAGCAGCTCGGGCCCGCTCGATGAGCAGTTCTTC
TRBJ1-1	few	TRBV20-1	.	CSAPRPRLPLMNTEAFF	TGCAGTGCCCCCAGGCCACGGCTACCCCTCATGAACACTGAAGCTTTCTTT
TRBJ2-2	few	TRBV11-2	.	CASSFTRGTGELFF	TGTGCCAGCAGCTTTACGCGGGGAACCGGGGAGCTGTTTTTT
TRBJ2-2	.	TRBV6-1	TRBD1	CASSSRDRATGELFF	TGTGCCAGCAGTTCCAGGGACAGGGCCACCGGGGAGCTGTTTTTT
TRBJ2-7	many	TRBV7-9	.	CASSWGEEQYF	TGTGCCTCCTCATGGGGGGAAGAGCAGTACTTC
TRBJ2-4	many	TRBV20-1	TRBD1	CSATTDRGEAKNIQYF	TGCAGTGCAACCACGGACAGGGGAGAAGCCAAAAACATTCAGTACTTC
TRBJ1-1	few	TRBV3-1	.	CASVGREDTEAFF	TGTGCCAGCGTCGGAAGGGAGGACACTGAAGCTTTCTTT